These 6 T cell receptor beta chains were sequenced from one sample in a study of CD8+ T cells in alopecia areata. Treatment defined: oral pan-JAK inhibitor, 5-10 mg twice daily. Reverse transcribed after extraction, RNA yielded cDNA as the sequencing template. Profiled with immunoSEQ multiplex PCR; TCRdb holds only in-frame clones, not every one. The sample contains 100,000 to 150,000 clones, 58% of which appear only once. Source: CD8+ T cells sorted from blood, taken at week 4, from a patient treated with tofacitinib. The receptors derive from a human donor with alopecia areata.

This sequence joins TRBV4-2 and TRBJ2-7; maybe TRBD1 (6 bases). V was clipped by 0 bases and J by 9 bases, with 30 bases between them. Germline V lookup: CDR1 LGHNA, CDR2 YNFKEQ. The CDR3 loop spans 19 amino acids. The CDR3: CASSQDPLPSGTKGPRQYF. CDR3 nucleotides: TGTGCCAGCAGCCAAGATCCCCTACCTTCCGGGACAAAGGGCCCCCGGCAGTACTTC.

This clone was seen only a few times. The rearrangement links TRBV29-1 to TRBJ1-2; no firm D call. Trimming left V 0 bases short and J 5 bases short, with 7 bases between. This CDR3 has 12 residues. From germline, CDR1 is SQVTM and CDR2 ANQGSEA. The CDR3 DNA sequence: TGCAGCGTTGAAGATGGTCTTTATGGCTACACCTTC. It translates to CSVEDGLYGYTF. Full variable domain (remainder filled in from reference TRBV29-1 and TRBJ1-2): SAVISQKPSRDICQRGTSLTIQCQVDSQVTMMFWYRQQPGQSLTLIATANQGSEATYESGFVIDKFPISRPNLTFSTLTVSNMSPEDSSIYLCSVEDGLYGYTFGSGTRLTVV.

The genes are TRBV7-7 and TRBJ2-3; weak D call: TRBD2 (6 bases). The germline CDR1 and CDR2 sequences are SSHAT and FNYEAQ (reference sequence). The CDR3 is made up of 14 amino acids. Here the CDR3 reads CASGLLTRPDTQYF. The CDR3 DNA sequence: TGTGCTAGCGGTCTCCTCACTAGGCCCGATACGCAGTATTTT.

The chain joins TRBV29-1 to TRBJ2-3; 8 positions match TRBD1. The CDR3 has 14 residues. Per germline, CDR1 SQVTM and CDR2 ANQGSEA. V was clipped by 3 bases and J by 5 bases; unmatched bases: 7. The CDR3 here is CSVEPDREQDTQYF. The DNA for the CDR3 is TGCAGCGTTGAGCCGGACAGGGAACAAGATACGCAGTATTTT.

The rearrangement uses TRBV10-3 and TRBJ2-7, with 7 bases aligning to TRBD1. From germline, CDR1 is ENHRY and CDR2 SYGVKD. Germline trimming cut 10 bases from V and 5 bases from J; bases unmatched to any gene: 8. The CDR3 totals 12 residues. CDR3 in amino acids: CATKGQWDEQYF. CDR3 DNA: TGTGCCACCAAGGGACAGTGGGACGAGCAGTACTTC.

This clone rates as medium-sized. The gene calls are TRBV6-4 and TRBJ2-3, with 9 nucleotides matching TRBD2. This CDR3 has 14 residues. Germline CDR1 MRHNA, CDR2 SNTAGT. J was trimmed by 4 bases and V by 3 bases; bases with no gene match: 2. The CDR3 DNA reads as TGTGCCAGCAGTGAGCGGGGGGGCCCAGATACGCAGTATTTT. It specifies CASSERGGPDTQYF.